The 30 T cell receptor beta chains listed next were all sequenced from one sample in a study of T cell changes during pregnancy in multiple sclerosis. Produced via immunoSEQ multiplex PCR; TCRdb's table is partial and in-frame only. The data contain 80,000 to 100,000 clones, approximately 93% of them seen just once; the ten biggest clones take up 0.99%. Sequenced material: peripheral blood, taken after pregnancy. These receptors were collected from a female donor with multiple sclerosis, enrolled in a pregnancy study.

J is TRBJ2-7 and V is TRBV7-2; tentative D call: TRBD1 (6 bases). V was clipped by 3 bases and J by 4 bases, with 22 bases between them. CDR3 size: 17 residues. CDR1 is SGHTA and CDR2 is FQGNSA in the germline V gene. In DNA, the CDR3 is TGTGCCAGCAGCTTCCTCGGCACTACAGGGCGTGGATACGAGCAGTACTTC. Translated: CASSFLGTTGRGYEQYF.

The genes are TRBV7-9 and TRBJ2-7; TRBD1 might be the D (5 bases). The length of the CDR3 is 12 residues. Per germline, CDR1 SEHNR and CDR2 FQNEAQ (reference sequence). The V and J ends lost 3 bases and 6 bases respectively, with 9 bases between them. The CDR3 DNA reads as TGTGCCAGCAGCTTGGGGCTAGGCGAGCAGTACTTC. Its translation is CASSLGLGEQYF.

The chain recombines TRBV13 with TRBJ2-5; 9 bases match TRBD2. V shed 3 bases, J shed 3 bases, and the junction held 8 bases outside the gene matches. The CDR3 contains 16 residues. Germline CDR1 PRHDT, CDR2 FYEKMQ (reference sequence). DNA for the CDR3: TGTGCCAGCAGCTTTCTTTTAGCGGGAGTGGAAGAGACCCAGTACTTC. Translation: CASSFLLAGVEETQYF.

In this sample, this clone turned up once. V is TRBV4-1 and J is TRBJ2-7; maybe TRBD2 (6 bases). The CDR3 is 16 amino acids. Germline V gene data show CDR1 as MGHRA and CDR2 as YSYEKL. V was trimmed by 0 bases and J by 1 base, leaving 13 bases between them. CDR3 bases: TGCGCCAGCAGCCAAGACTTGGGGGGAACTTCCTACGAGCAGTACTTC. Encoded protein: CASSQDLGGTSYEQYF.

The V call is TRBV5-6, the J call TRBJ2-3, with 8 bases aligning to TRBD2. The CDR3 runs to 15 residues. Per the germline V gene, CDR1 is SGHDT and CDR2 is YYEEEE. The V segment lost 1 base and the J segment 4 bases; nucleotides outside the gene matches: 5. In nucleotides, the CDR3 is TGTGCCAGCAGCTTGTACAGCGGGAGTGCAGATACGCAGTATTTT. This gives the protein CASSLYSGSADTQYF.

This sequence joins TRBV28 and TRBJ1-5; D is perhaps TRBD1 (6 bases). Looked up from germline, CDR1 is MDHEN and CDR2 is SYDVKM. Deletions cut 5 bases from V and 0 bases from J, with 26 bases between. This CDR3 is 20 amino acids long. DNA for the CDR3: TGTGCCAGCAGTCCCCCCCAAATTTTTTCGGGACATGATAGCAATCAGCCCCAGCATTTT. Its protein is CASSPPQIFSGHDSNQPQHF.

Regarding this clone: The same CDR3 can be traced to other DNA sequences in this sample. The gene calls are TRBV25-1 and TRBJ2-7, with a weak D call TRBD2 (6 bases). CDR1 is MGHDK and CDR2 is SYGVNS in the germline V gene. The CDR3 has 14 residues. Trimming removed 5 bases from V and 2 bases from J, with 13 bases in between. This CDR3 is CASSPLAAAYEQYF. As DNA, the CDR3 is TGTGCCAGCAGTCCACTAGCTGCCGCCTACGAGCAGTACTTC.

The chain carries TRBV7-9 and TRBJ2-5; the D gene is possibly TRBD2 (6 bases). Germline loops: CDR1 SEHNR, CDR2 FQNEAQ (reference sequence). V lost 2 bases, J lost 5 bases, and 9 bases lay in between. CDR3 length equals 13 residues. The CDR3 nucleotides are TGTGCCAGCAGCTTACACGGGGGTGAGACCCAGTACTTC. Amino acid sequence: CASSLHGGETQYF.

V gene TRBV7-2 combines with J gene TRBJ1-1; D is perhaps TRBD1 (6 bases). V was clipped by 5 bases and J by 0 bases, with 16 bases between them. The CDR3 sequence is 16 residues long. Germline V gives CDR1 SGHTA, CDR2 FQGNSA. The CDR3 nucleotides read TGTGCCAGCAGCCCCCCCGGGAGGGGGGTGAACACTGAAGCTTTCTTT. The encoded protein is CASSPPGRGVNTEAFF.

The rearrangement joins TRBV19 to TRBJ2-7; D is perhaps TRBD1 (5 bases). The CDR3 extends over 11 amino acids. From germline, CDR1 is LNHDA and CDR2 SQIVND (reference sequence). CDR3 sequence reads: CAKDITYEQYF. The CDR3 DNA follows: TGTGCGAAGGACATCACCTACGAGCAGTACTTC.

CDR3 loop: CASKEEFGNTIYF. The DNA for the CDR3 is TGTGCCAGTAAGGAGGAGTTTGGAAACACCATATATTTT. The chain carries TRBV19 and TRBJ1-3; unclear D gene. The germline V gene encodes CDR1 LNHDA and CDR2 SQIVND (reference sequence). V shed 7 bases and J shed 3 bases, with 10 bases lying between them. The CDR3 spans 13 residues.

The rearrangement joins TRBV27 to TRBJ2-7; TRBD1 aligns across 7 bases. The junction had 11 bases not matched to a gene; V was cut back by 7 bases and J by 2 bases. The CDR3 sequence is 15 residues long. CDR1 is MNHEY and CDR2 is SMNVEV in the germline V gene (reference sequence). CDR3 loop: CASILNSGTAYEQYF. Written as DNA, the CDR3 is TGTGCCAGCATTCTAAACTCCGGGACAGCCTACGAGCAGTACTTC.

This clone was recorded once. This chain uses TRBV19 with TRBJ2-7; D possibly corresponds to TRBD2 (5 bases). The ends were cut back, 3 bases at V and 3 bases at J, with 9 bases in the middle. Germline values: CDR1 LNHDA, CDR2 SQIVND (reference sequence). The CDR3 has 13 amino acids. The CDR3 region has the DNA TGTGCCAGTAGTATGCGGGCGGACTACGAGCAGTACTTC. Encoded protein: CASSMRADYEQYF.

V is TRBV4-2 and J is TRBJ2-3, with 10 nucleotides matching TRBD2. The CDR3 covers 16 residues. V dropped 4 bases and J dropped 6; count of bases not matched to a gene: 10. Germline CDR1 and CDR2: LGHNA and YNFKEQ. The CDR3 sequence: CASSLQRAGGRDTQYF. The DNA for the CDR3 is TGTGCCAGCAGCCTACAGAGAGCGGGAGGGCGGGATACGCAGTATTTT.

This chain joins TRBV13 and TRBJ2-2, with D maybe TRBD1 (5 bases). Trimming left V 5 bases short and J 7 bases short, with 8 bases between. The CDR3 is 12 residues long. Germline V CDR1 and CDR2: PRHDT, FYEKMQ (reference sequence). The DNA for the CDR3 is TGTGCCAGCAGCGCCAGGGACGGGGAGCTGTTTTTT. As protein: CASSARDGELFF.

The chain links TRBV6-5 to TRBJ2-1, with D tentatively TRBD1 (5 bases). V lost 3 bases and J lost 9, with 6 bases in between. CDR3 length equals 11 residues. Germline V lookup: CDR1 MNHEY, CDR2 SVGAGI. The CDR3 sequence is CASSYRGEQFF. The DNA of the CDR3 is TGTGCCAGCAGTTATAGGGGTGAGCAGTTCTTC.

The chain joins TRBV28 to TRBJ1-2; maybe TRBD1 (6 bases). The V gene lost 8 bases and the J gene lost 4 bases, with 11 bases spanning the gap. Germline V gives CDR1 MDHEN, CDR2 SYDVKM. The CDR3 loop spans 12 amino acids. Written as DNA, the CDR3 is TGTGCCAGCGTCGGACAGTCCTATGGCTACACCTTC. Translated, it gives CASVGQSYGYTF.

The genes are TRBV5-1 and TRBJ2-3, with 9 bases identical to TRBD1. Germline V gene lookup returns CDR1 SGHRS and CDR2 YFSETQ. The CDR3 covers 14 residues. With 5 bases clipped from V and 6 bases from J, the junction kept 7 bases outside the gene matches. CDR3 nucleotides: TGCGCCAGCAGACAGGGGGCGAACGAGGATACGCAGTATTTT. This codes for CASRQGANEDTQYF. Drawing the rest from reference TRBV5-1 and TRBJ2-3, the complete variable domain is KAGVTQTPRYLIKTRGQQVTLSCSPISGHRSVSWYQQTPGQGLQFLFEYFSETQRNKGNFPGRFSGRQFSNSRSEMNVSTLELGDSALYLCASRQGANEDTQYFGPGTRLTVL.

J is TRBJ1-4 and V is TRBV21-1; TRBD1 reflects the table's D call only, with no check against the DNA. TRBV21-1 is a pseudogene locus. The CDR3 totals 15 residues. As DNA, the CDR3 is TGTGCCAGCAGCAAAGGTACAGGGGGCCGTGAAAAACTGTTTTTT. Translation gives CASSKGTGGREKLFF.

The chain is built from TRBV4-2 and TRBJ2-7; 7 bases are shared with TRBD2. This CDR3 is 15 amino acids long. Germline V gene data show CDR1 as LGHNA and CDR2 as YNFKEQ. V trimming: 1 base; J trimming: 5 bases; junction bases outside the gene matches: 8. The CDR3 nucleotides read TGTGCCAGCAGCCAAGGCTTCGGCGGGAGCGACGAGCAGTACTTC. Translating it yields CASSQGFGGSDEQYF.

The chain uses TRBV13 and TRBJ2-1; 14 bases are shared with TRBD2. V trimming: 5 bases; J trimming: 5 bases; junction bases outside the gene matches: 2. Looked up from germline, CDR1 is PRHDT and CDR2 is FYEKMQ (reference sequence). This CDR3 is 15 amino acids long. The DNA for the CDR3 is TGTGCCAGCAGCACGACTAGCGGGAGGGACAATGAGCAGTTCTTC. Its protein product is CASSTTSGRDNEQFF.

This clone was detected only once. The chain recombines TRBV28 with TRBJ1-1; TRBD1 agrees at 11 bases. This CDR3 has 14 residues. Per germline, CDR1 MDHEN and CDR2 SYDVKM. Losses at the gene ends were 5 bases for V and 3 bases for J; bases not matched to a gene: 2. CDR3 in amino acids: CASSLGQGDTEAFF. The CDR3 DNA reads as TGTGCCAGCAGTCTGGGACAGGGGGACACTGAAGCTTTCTTT.

The V call is TRBV29-1, the J call TRBJ1-2, with D possibly being TRBD1 (5 bases). V was clipped by 3 bases and J by 3 bases, with 20 bases between them. This CDR3 has 16 residues. Germline-derived CDR1 and CDR2 are SQVTM and ANQGSEA. The CDR3 nucleotides are TGCAGCGTTGATCCACTGGAGCAGGGATACGACTATGGCTACACCTTC. Its protein product is CSVDPLEQGYDYGYTF.

This chain uses TRBV7-6 with TRBJ2-7; 10 bases agree with TRBD1. Per germline, CDR1 SGHVS and CDR2 FNYEAQ. This CDR3 has 15 residues. V lost 1 base to trimming and J lost 5 bases; unmatched junction nucleotides: 5. The CDR3 here is CASSLVWGQGNEQYF. Here the CDR3 DNA reads TGTGCCAGCAGCTTAGTTTGGGGACAGGGGAACGAGCAGTACTTC.

CDR3 loop: CASSFLQGDGSGYTF. The CDR3 nucleotides read TGCGCCAGCAGCTTTCTTCAGGGGGACGGGTCTGGCTACACCTTC. The chain links TRBV5-1 to TRBJ1-2; TRBD1 agrees at 7 bases. J was trimmed by 7 bases and V by 2 bases; bases with no gene match: 11. In germline, CDR1 is SGHRS, CDR2 YFSETQ. The CDR3 runs 15 residues.

This chain joins TRBV29-1 and TRBJ1-3; TRBD1 is a possible D gene (5 bases). V was clipped by 7 bases and J by 1 base, with 14 bases between them. CDR1 and CDR2 from the germline V gene are SQVTM and ANQGSEA. The CDR3 spans 14 residues. The CDR3 bases are TGCAGCGGGGATTCAGGGCTTTCTGGAAACACCATATATTTT. Translation: CSGDSGLSGNTIYF.

This rearrangement joins TRBV5-1 to TRBJ2-1, with TRBD1 matching 7 bases. Germline values: CDR1 SGHRS, CDR2 YFSETQ. The CDR3 has 15 amino acids. Trimming cost V 0 bases and J 5 bases; bases outside gene matches: 5. The CDR3 coding sequence is TGCGCCAGCAGCTTGGAAGGGACAGAAAACAATGAGCAGTTCTTC. Protein sequence: CASSLEGTENNEQFF.

The chain recombines TRBV28 with TRBJ2-7, with TRBD2 matching over 7 bases. This CDR3 contains 17 residues. After removal of 4 bases from V and 7 bases from J, the junction contained 19 bases not matched to a gene. The V gene's germline CDR1 is MDHEN and CDR2 SYDVKM. CDR3 nucleotide sequence: TGTGCCAGCAGTTCCCCCCCCCGGGGGGATTTTAGGACGGAGCAGTACTTC. This codes for CASSSPPRGDFRTEQYF.

The J gene is TRBJ2-3, the V gene TRBV29-1, with a weak D call TRBD2 (7 bases). From germline, CDR1 is SQVTM and CDR2 ANQGSEA. With 0 bases removed from V and 0 bases from J, the gap between germline ends came to 13 bases. The CDR3 is made up of 16 amino acids. CDR3 DNA: TGCAGCGTTGAAGAAGGGGGGGGGTCCAGCACAGATACGCAGTATTTT. Protein sequence: CSVEEGGGSSTDTQYF.

V gene TRBV30 combines with J gene TRBJ2-1; 13 bases map to TRBD2. The CDR3 is 15 residues long. Unmatched junction bases numbered 5, after V lost 2 bases and J lost 7 bases. CDR1 and CDR2 (germline): GTSNPN, SVGIG (reference sequence). This chain's CDR3 is CAWSPGLAGSNEQFF. In nucleotides, the CDR3 is TGTGCCTGGAGTCCGGGACTAGCGGGATCTAATGAGCAGTTCTTC.